These 22 T cell receptor beta chains were all obtained from the same sample, sequenced in a study of blood T cell repertoires in COVID-19. Sequencing was performed with immunoSEQ multiplex PCR; in TCRdb, only in-frame clones are kept and a portion is missing. The sample lists about 98,000 clones, 91% occurring once. Sequenced: peripheral blood. Receptor source: a man aged 18 to 29 with acute or convalescent COVID-19.

The CDR3 protein is CASSPRVAGGPGANVLTF. As DNA, the CDR3 is TGTGCCAGCAGCCCGCGGGTAGCGGGAGGGCCTGGGGCCAACGTCCTGACTTTC. The chain is built from TRBV7-9 and TRBJ2-6; 11 bases map to TRBD2. The V and J ends lost 5 bases and 2 bases, in that order; junction bases with no gene match: 8. Germline loops: CDR1 SEHNR, CDR2 FQNEAQ (reference sequence). This CDR3 is 18 amino acids long.

The gene calls are TRBV6-5 and TRBJ2-2, with D perhaps TRBD1 (5 bases). The CDR3 is 16 amino acids. Germline CDR1 and CDR2: MNHEY and SVGAGI. The V end was cut by 2 bases, the J end by 0 bases, with 10 bases between. CDR3 in amino acids: CASSYTSGTNTGELFF. DNA for the CDR3: TGTGCCAGCAGTTACACCTCAGGGACGAACACCGGGGAGCTGTTTTTT.

In its sample, this clone was seen once. The chain carries TRBV19 and TRBJ1-2; TRBD1 is a possible D gene (5 bases). The germline V and J ends were trimmed by 9 bases and 7 bases, with 18 bases remaining between them. Per the germline V gene, CDR1 is LNHDA and CDR2 is SQIVND (reference sequence). This CDR3 contains 13 residues. The CDR3: CASEGRGAVGYTF. The CDR3 region has the DNA TGTGCCAGCGAGGGGCGGGGTGCGGTTGGCTACACCTTC. The full variable domain, rest sourced from reference TRBV19 and TRBJ1-2, is DGGITQSPKYLFRKEGQNVTLSCEQNLNHDAMYWYRQDPGQGLRLIYYSQIVNDFQKGDIAEGYSVSREKKESFPLTVTSAQKNPTAFYLCASEGRGAVGYTFGSGTRLTVV.

This chain links TRBV24-1 with TRBJ2-7; 9 bases map to TRBD1. The germline V gene has CDR1 KGHDR and CDR2 SFDVKD. The CDR3 covers 15 residues. The trim removed 3 bases at V and 4 bases at J, leaving 6 bases unmatched. CDR3 in amino acids: CATSDPGTGKYEQYF. The DNA for the CDR3 is TGTGCCACCAGTGATCCCGGGACAGGGAAGTACGAGCAGTACTTC.

The V and J genes are TRBV5-8 and TRBJ1-1; D perhaps matches TRBD1 (6 bases). V lost 4 bases and J lost 0, with 13 bases in between. This CDR3 has 15 residues. The germline V gene encodes CDR1 SGHTS and CDR2 YDEGEE. DNA of the CDR3: TGTGCCAGCAGCCCCGTGACAGGCATGAACACTGAAGCTTTCTTT. This encodes CASSPVTGMNTEAFF.

The rearrangement joins TRBV10-3 to TRBJ1-1; D is uncertain. V was clipped by 4 bases and J by 7 bases, with 13 bases between them. Germline values: CDR1 ENHRY, CDR2 SYGVKD. This CDR3 spans 13 amino acids. CDR3 sequence: CAISAILRGEAFF. The CDR3 DNA is TGTGCCATCAGTGCGATCCTCCGGGGTGAAGCTTTCTTT.

The chain has TRBV14 and TRBJ2-7, with 9 bases fitting TRBD1. Germline trimming cut 4 bases from V and 5 bases from J; bases unmatched to any gene: 9. Germline CDR1 reads SGHDN; CDR2 reads FVKESK. This CDR3 has 15 residues. The CDR3 sequence is CASSRDGTGRHEQYF. CDR3 DNA: TGTGCCAGCAGCCGAGACGGGACAGGGCGGCACGAGCAGTACTTC.

The chain has TRBV9 and TRBJ1-1; D perhaps matches TRBD1 (6 bases). The ends were cut back, 0 bases at V and 0 bases at J, with 12 bases in the middle. This CDR3 comprises 16 residues. CDR1 and CDR2 from the germline V gene are SGDLS and YYNGEE. CDR3 sequence reads: CASSVGGRGVNTEAFF. CDR3 nucleotides: TGTGCCAGCAGCGTAGGCGGCAGGGGTGTGAACACTGAAGCTTTCTTT.

This sequence joins TRBV20-1 and TRBJ1-2; 8 bases are a match to TRBD1. This CDR3 is 11 amino acids long. The V segment lost 6 bases and the J segment 5 bases; nucleotides outside the gene matches: 2. From germline, CDR1 is DFQATT and CDR2 SNEGSKA (reference sequence). Written as DNA, the CDR3 is TGCAGTGCCAGGACAGGGTATGGCTACACCTTC. Translation: CSARTGYGYTF.

The V gene is TRBV30, the J gene TRBJ1-1; the D gene is possibly TRBD1 (6 bases). Germline lookup yields CDR1 GTSNPN and CDR2 SVGIG (reference sequence). The CDR3 sequence is 17 residues long. Trimming left V 1 base short and J 1 base short, with 19 bases between. CDR3: CAWSARGLGGANTEAFF. The CDR3 coding sequence is TGTGCCTGGAGTGCCCGAGGGTTGGGGGGGGCGAACACTGAAGCTTTCTTT.

V usage is TRBV3-1 (or the pseudogene TRBV3-2) and J usage is TRBJ1-1; possible D gene TRBD1, 6 bases. The ends were cut back, 2 bases at V and 6 bases at J, with 13 bases in the middle. The CDR3 is 14 residues long. CDR1 and CDR2 from the germline V gene are LGHDT and YNNKEL (reference sequence). The CDR3 loop reads CASSQPTGSAEAFF. The DNA of the CDR3 is TGTGCCAGCAGCCAACCCACAGGGTCCGCTGAAGCTTTCTTT.

This clone was detected once. The rearrangement links TRBV4-1 to TRBJ1-5, with unresolved D. CDR3 length: 19 residues. The ends were cut back, 0 bases at V and 4 bases at J, with 22 bases in the middle. Per germline, CDR1 MGHRA and CDR2 YSYEKL. The CDR3 loop reads CASSQEKFGTYSENQPQHF. CDR3 DNA: TGCGCCAGCAGCCAAGAGAAGTTCGGCACCTACTCGGAGAATCAGCCCCAGCATTTT.

The chain couples TRBV2 to TRBJ1-1; no reliable D call. Deletions cut 2 bases from V and 1 base from J, with 8 bases between. Germline V gene data show CDR1 as SNHLY and CDR2 as FYNNEI. The CDR3 extends over 14 amino acids. The DNA of the CDR3 is TGTGCCAGCAGTGAAAGGGCGGGGAACACTGAAGCTTTCTTT. This encodes CASSERAGNTEAFF.

The chain has TRBV28 and TRBJ1-2; tentative D call: TRBD1 (5 bases). Germline CDR1 reads MDHEN; CDR2 reads SYDVKM. CDR3 length equals 14 residues. V was clipped by 3 bases and J by 2 bases, with 10 bases between them. The chain's CDR3 is CASSFGGENYGYTF. In DNA, the CDR3 is TGTGCCAGCAGTTTTGGGGGGGAGAACTATGGCTACACCTTC.

The J gene is TRBJ1-2, the V gene TRBV11-2; 7 nucleotides align to TRBD1. J lost 1 base, V lost 5 bases, and 13 bases had no gene match. Per germline, CDR1 SGHAT and CDR2 FQNNGV. The length of the CDR3 is 17 residues. As DNA, the CDR3 is TGTGCCAGCAGCCCTCAGGACAGGAAGAGTAGTAACTATGGCTACACCTTC. Encoded protein: CASSPQDRKSSNYGYTF. The full variable domain, its missing parts supplied by reference TRBV11-2 and TRBJ1-2, is EAGVAQSPRYKIIEKRQSVAFWCNPISGHATLYWYQQILGQGPKLLIQFQNNGVVDDSQLPKDRFSAERLKGVDSTLKIQPAKLEDSAVYLCASSPQDRKSSNYGYTFGSGTRLTVV.

The CDR3 nucleotides read TGTGCTAGTGGTTTGGGGGGGCCGACTGAAGCTTTCTTT. Its translation is CASGLGGPTEAFF. The rearrangement links TRBV12-5 to TRBJ1-1; TRBD1 might be the D (6 bases). V shed 1 base and J shed 5 bases, with 8 bases lying between them. From germline, CDR1 is LGHNT and CDR2 FRNRAP. The CDR3 sequence is 13 residues long.

The chain links TRBV7-9 to TRBJ1-4; 9 nucleotides match TRBD1. Germline loops: CDR1 SEHNR, CDR2 FQNEAQ (reference sequence). The junction had 16 bases not matched to a gene; V was cut back by 6 bases and J by 11 bases. The CDR3 totals 16 residues. This CDR3 is CASRVGTGGEVGKLFF. The CDR3 DNA follows: TGTGCCAGCAGAGTCGGTACAGGGGGCGAGGTGGGGAAACTGTTTTTT.

The J gene is TRBJ2-3, the V gene TRBV2; 11 bases match TRBD2. The CDR3 runs to 16 residues. CDR1 and CDR2 from the germline V gene are SNHLY and FYNNEI. The J segment lost 7 bases and the V segment lost 1 base, leaving 7 bases of the junction unmatched. In DNA, the CDR3 is TGTGCCAGCAGTGAAGTTATACTAGCGGGAGATCATACGCAGTATTTT. This sequence encodes CASSEVILAGDHTQYF.

V and J are TRBV5-1 and TRBJ2-1; maybe TRBD2 (6 bases). With 0 bases removed from V and 9 bases from J, the gap between germline ends came to 19 bases. The CDR3 runs to 16 residues. Per germline, CDR1 SGHRS and CDR2 YFSETQ. CDR3 nucleotides: TGCGCCAGCAGCTTGGTGGCGGGATCGCAATGGGGTGAGCAGTTCTTC. It yields the protein CASSLVAGSQWGEQFF.

The V call is TRBV5-1, the J call TRBJ1-2, with unresolved D. V dropped 0 bases and J dropped 3 bases, with 12 bases sitting between them. The CDR3 is 15 amino acids. The germline CDR1 and CDR2 sequences are SGHRS and YFSETQ. CDR3 region: CASSLVPGTHYGYTF. CDR3 sequence (DNA): TGCGCCAGCAGCTTGGTGCCAGGCACCCACTATGGCTACACCTTC.

The genes are TRBV5-1 and TRBJ2-7; 10 positions agree with TRBD1. Germline V gene lookup returns CDR1 SGHRS and CDR2 YFSETQ. With 4 bases clipped from V and 4 bases from J, the junction kept 5 bases outside the gene matches. This CDR3 comprises 14 residues. The CDR3: CASSVGQGRYEQYF. As DNA, the CDR3 is TGCGCCAGCAGCGTGGGACAGGGGCGGTACGAGCAGTACTTC.

This sequence joins TRBV10-3 and TRBJ1-5; TRBD1 might be the D (6 bases). CDR1 is ENHRY and CDR2 is SYGVKD in the germline V gene. V lost 8 bases and J 5 bases, leaving 10 bases between the germline ends. The CDR3 is made up of 12 amino acids. This chain's CDR3 is CAIREGDQPQHF. The CDR3 coding sequence is TGTGCCATCCGAGAGGGGGATCAGCCCCAGCATTTT.